Below, 6 T cell receptor beta chains from the same sample are listed, as sequenced in a study of blood T cell repertoires in COVID-19. Sequenced by immunoSEQ multiplex PCR; TCRdb stores in-frame clones only, minus some. The sample lists approximately 470,000 clones, approximately 83% occurring once. Sequenced sample: peripheral blood. All receptors come from a human donor in a cohort sampled during active COVID-19.

The genes are TRBV2 and TRBJ2-4; the match to TRBD1 covers 7 bases. CDR1 is SNHLY, CDR2 FYNNEI, per germline. V was pared by 5 bases and J by 2 bases, with 3 bases of the junction left unmatched. The CDR3 is 14 amino acids. CDR3 nucleotide sequence: TGTGCCAGCAGTCCGGACAGGTCCAAAAACATTCAGTACTTC. Its protein is CASSPDRSKNIQYF.

This clone was seen a single time. The chain joins TRBV29-1 to TRBJ1-1; TRBD1 is a possible D gene (5 bases). This CDR3 has 14 residues. V was shortened by 2 bases and J by 1 base, with 11 bases between the two germline ends. CDR1 is SQVTM, CDR2 ANQGSEA, per germline. The CDR3 is CSVEWGRWNTEAFF. CDR3 nucleotide sequence: TGCAGCGTTGAATGGGGGAGGTGGAACACTGAAGCTTTCTTT.

The rearrangement links TRBV28 to TRBJ2-1; 7 nucleotides line up with TRBD2. The CDR3 sequence is 15 residues long. The V gene end was trimmed by 6 bases and the J gene end by 9 bases; junction bases not matched to a gene: 14. CDR1 is MDHEN, CDR2 SYDVKM, per germline. The CDR3 sequence is CASRPPGRELTEQFF. CDR3 nucleotide sequence: TGTGCCAGCAGACCCCCGGGGCGGGAGTTGACTGAGCAGTTCTTC.

The chain employs TRBV7-9 and TRBJ2-3; 7 bases agree with TRBD2. Germline CDR1 SEHNR, CDR2 FQNEAQ (reference sequence). The CDR3 runs to 16 residues. V dropped 5 bases and J dropped 4; count of bases not matched to a gene: 12. Written as DNA, the CDR3 is TGTGCCAGCAGCGGTACGGCGGGAGACGGGGCAGATACGCAGTATTTT. Its protein product is CASSGTAGDGADTQYF.

DNA of the CDR3: TGCGCCAGCAGCTTGGAGGGGGAGCAGTACTTC. This translates into CASSLEGEQYF. The chain uses TRBV5-1 and TRBJ2-7; maybe TRBD1 (5 bases). V shed 0 bases and J shed 7 bases, with 5 bases lying between them. The germline gives CDR1 SGHRS, CDR2 YFSETQ. The CDR3 is made up of 11 amino acids.

This clone has just one count. The chain uses TRBV5-8 and TRBJ1-3; D gene uncertain. The CDR3 extends over 14 amino acids. The germline CDR1 and CDR2 sequences are SGHTS and YDEGEE. Trimming removed 1 base at V and 3 bases at J, with 8 bases between. The CDR3 DNA reads as TGTGCCAGCAGCTTGCGGGGAAATGGAAACACCATATATTTT. This sequence encodes CASSLRGNGNTIYF. The full variable domain, completed using reference TRBV5-8 and TRBJ1-3, is EAGVTQSPTHLIKTRGQQATLRCSPISGHTSVYWYQQALGLGLQFLLWYDEGEERNRGNFPPRFSGRQFPNYSSELNVNALELEDSALYLCASSLRGNGNTIYFGEGSWLTVV.